This T cell receptor (beta chain) was captured by sequencing in a study of memory CD4+ T cells and cytomegalovirus serostatus. Overall study context: Of the healthy Belgian adults, fewer than 10 were CMV seropositive and 20 to 30 seronegative. General study points: A US-trained random forest predicted CMV serostatus with median AUC approximately 0.9. Each of 65 to 70 CMV-associated TCRbeta sequences occurred in one to five individuals.

Trimming removed 9 bases from V and 3 bases from J, with 14 bases in between. Germline V CDR1 and CDR2: KGHSH, LQKENI. This CDR3 spans 13 amino acids. Only in-frame clones appear in the TCRdb table, and some are missing; sequencing was by immunoSEQ multiplex PCR. The table records about 52,000 clones, around four fifths of them present only once. Single viable CD3+CD4+CD8-CD45RO+ cells were sorted as the memory CD4+ T cells. Comment on this clone: The antigen is unknown.

The sequence was collected from an adult in good health and CMV-seropositive. The specimen sequenced was memory CD4+ T cells from blood. The chain carries TRBV18 and TRBJ2-5; D is perhaps TRBD1 (5 bases). The CDR3 protein is CASTRQKEETQYF. The CDR3 DNA reads as TGTGCCAGTACCAGACAGAAGGAAGAGACCCAGTACTTC.